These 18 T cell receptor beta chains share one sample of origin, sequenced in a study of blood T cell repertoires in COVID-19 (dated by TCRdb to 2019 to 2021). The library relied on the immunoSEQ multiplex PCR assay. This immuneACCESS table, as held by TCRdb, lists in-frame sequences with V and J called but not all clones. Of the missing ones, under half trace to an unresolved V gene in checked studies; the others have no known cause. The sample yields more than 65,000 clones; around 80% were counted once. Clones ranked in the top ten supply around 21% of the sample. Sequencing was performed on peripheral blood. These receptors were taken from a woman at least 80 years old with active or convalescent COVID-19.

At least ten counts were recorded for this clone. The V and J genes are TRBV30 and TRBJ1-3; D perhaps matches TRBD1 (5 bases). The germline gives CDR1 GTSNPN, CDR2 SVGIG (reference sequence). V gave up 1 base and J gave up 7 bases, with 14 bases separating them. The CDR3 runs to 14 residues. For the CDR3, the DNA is TGTGCCTGGAGTGGAGACAGCTTACGGAACACCATATATTTT. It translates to CAWSGDSLRNTIYF.

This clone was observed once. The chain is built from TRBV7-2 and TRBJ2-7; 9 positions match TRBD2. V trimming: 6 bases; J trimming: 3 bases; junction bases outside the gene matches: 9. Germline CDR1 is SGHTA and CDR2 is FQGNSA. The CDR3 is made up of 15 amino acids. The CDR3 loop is CASSRTTSGFYEQYF. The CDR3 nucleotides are TGTGCCAGCAGTCGGACGACTAGCGGCTTCTACGAGCAGTACTTC.

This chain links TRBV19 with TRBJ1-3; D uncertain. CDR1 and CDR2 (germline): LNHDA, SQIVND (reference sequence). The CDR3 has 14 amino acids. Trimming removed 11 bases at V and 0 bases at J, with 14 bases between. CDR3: CASGSLNSGNTIYF. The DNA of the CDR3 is TGTGCCTCTGGGAGCCTAAACTCTGGAAACACCATATATTTT.

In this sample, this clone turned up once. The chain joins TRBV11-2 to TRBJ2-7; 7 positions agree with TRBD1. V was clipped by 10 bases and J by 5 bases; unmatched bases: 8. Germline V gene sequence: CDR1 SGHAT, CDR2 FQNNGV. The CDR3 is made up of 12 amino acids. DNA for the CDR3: TGTGCCACCCGACAGGGTCTCAACGAGCAGTACTTC. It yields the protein CATRQGLNEQYF.

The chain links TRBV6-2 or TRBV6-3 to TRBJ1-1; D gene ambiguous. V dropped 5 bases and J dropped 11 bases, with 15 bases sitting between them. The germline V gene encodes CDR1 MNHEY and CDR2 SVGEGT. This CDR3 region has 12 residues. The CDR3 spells CASSGTIRGAFF. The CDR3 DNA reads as TGTGCCAGCAGTGGCACTATTCGTGGCGCTTTCTTT.

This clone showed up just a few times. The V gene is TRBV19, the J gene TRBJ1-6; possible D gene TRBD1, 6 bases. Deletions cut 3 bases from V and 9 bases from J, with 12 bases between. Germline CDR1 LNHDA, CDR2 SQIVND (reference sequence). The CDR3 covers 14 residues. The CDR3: CASSITDSLSPLHF. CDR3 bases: TGTGCCAGTAGTATCACGGACAGTCTTTCACCCCTCCACTTT.

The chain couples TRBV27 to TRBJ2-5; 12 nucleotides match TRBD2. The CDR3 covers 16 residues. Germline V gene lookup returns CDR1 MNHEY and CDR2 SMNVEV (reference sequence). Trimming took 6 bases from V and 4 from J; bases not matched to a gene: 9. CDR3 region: CASSPRTSGVGETQYF. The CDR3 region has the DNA TGTGCCAGCAGCCCAAGGACTAGCGGGGTCGGAGAGACCCAGTACTTC.

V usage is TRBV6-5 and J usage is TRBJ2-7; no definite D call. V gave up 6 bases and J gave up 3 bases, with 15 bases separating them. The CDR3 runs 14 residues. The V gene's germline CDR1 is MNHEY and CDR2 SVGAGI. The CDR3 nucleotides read TGTGCCAGCAGCCGAGACACCCAAATCTACGAGCAGTACTTC. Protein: CASSRDTQIYEQYF.

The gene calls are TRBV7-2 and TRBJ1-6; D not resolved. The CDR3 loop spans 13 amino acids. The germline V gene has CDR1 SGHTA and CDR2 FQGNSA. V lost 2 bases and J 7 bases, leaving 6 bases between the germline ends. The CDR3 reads CASSLLENSPLHF. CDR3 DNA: TGTGCCAGCAGCTTACTGGAGAATTCACCCCTCCACTTT.

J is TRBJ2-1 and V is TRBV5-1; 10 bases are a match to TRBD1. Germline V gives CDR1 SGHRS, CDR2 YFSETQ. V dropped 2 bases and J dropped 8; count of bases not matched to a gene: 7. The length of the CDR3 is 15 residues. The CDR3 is CASSLRGQGRDEQFF. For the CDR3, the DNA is TGCGCCAGCAGCTTAAGGGGACAGGGGAGGGATGAGCAGTTCTTC.

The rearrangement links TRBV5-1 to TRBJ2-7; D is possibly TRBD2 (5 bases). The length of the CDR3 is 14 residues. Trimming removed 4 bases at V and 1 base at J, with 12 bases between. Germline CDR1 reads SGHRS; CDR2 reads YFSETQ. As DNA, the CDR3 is TGCGCCAGCAGCAAAGACCTAGCTTCCTACGAGCAGTACTTC. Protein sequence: CASSKDLASYEQYF.

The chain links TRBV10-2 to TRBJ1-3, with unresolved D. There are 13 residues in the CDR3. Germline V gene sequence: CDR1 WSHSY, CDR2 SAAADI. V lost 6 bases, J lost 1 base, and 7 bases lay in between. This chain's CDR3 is CASRYTSGNTIYF. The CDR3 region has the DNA TGCGCCAGCAGGTACACATCTGGAAACACCATATATTTT.

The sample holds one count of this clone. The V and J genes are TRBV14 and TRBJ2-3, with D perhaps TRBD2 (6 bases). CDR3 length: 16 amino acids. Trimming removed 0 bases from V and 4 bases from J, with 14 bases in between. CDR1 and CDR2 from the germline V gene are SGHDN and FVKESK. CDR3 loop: CASSQDMRGGADTQYF. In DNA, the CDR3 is TGTGCCAGCAGCCAAGATATGCGGGGTGGGGCAGATACGCAGTATTTT. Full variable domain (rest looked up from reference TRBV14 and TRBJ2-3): EAGVTQFPSHSVIEKGQTVTLRCDPISGHDNLYWYRRVMGKEIKFLLHFVKESKQDESGMPNNRFLAERTGGTYSTLKVQPAELEDSGVYFCASSQDMRGGADTQYFGPGTRLTVL.

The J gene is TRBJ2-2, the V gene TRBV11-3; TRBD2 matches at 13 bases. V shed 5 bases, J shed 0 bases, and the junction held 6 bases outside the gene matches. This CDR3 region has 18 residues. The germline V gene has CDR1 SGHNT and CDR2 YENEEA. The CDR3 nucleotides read TGTGCCAGCAGCCCCGGGACTAGCGGGGCTGCGAACACCGGGGAGCTGTTTTTT. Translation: CASSPGTSGAANTGELFF.

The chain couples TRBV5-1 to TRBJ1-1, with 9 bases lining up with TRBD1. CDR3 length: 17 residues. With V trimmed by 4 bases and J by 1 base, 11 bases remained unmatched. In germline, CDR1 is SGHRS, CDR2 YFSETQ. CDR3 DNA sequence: TGCGCCAGCAGCATACAGGGGGCTTCCTTCGGGAACACTGAAGCTTTCTTT. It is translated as CASSIQGASFGNTEAFF.

CDR3 bases: TGTGCCAGCAGCGCGCTTGGCAACCTCCTCTCTAGTGAGCAGTTCTTC. Translated: CASSALGNLLSSEQFF. This sequence joins TRBV7-2 and TRBJ2-1, with no clear D. V gave up 5 bases and J gave up 9 bases, with 23 bases separating them. CDR1 SGHTA and CDR2 FQGNSA come from the germline V gene. The CDR3 sequence is 16 residues long.

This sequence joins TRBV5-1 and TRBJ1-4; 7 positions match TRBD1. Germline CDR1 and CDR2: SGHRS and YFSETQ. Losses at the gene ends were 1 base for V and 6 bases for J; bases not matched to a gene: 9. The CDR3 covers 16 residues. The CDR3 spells CASSLTPGGTDEKLFF. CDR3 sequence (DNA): TGCGCCAGCAGCTTGACGCCAGGGGGGACTGATGAAAAACTGTTTTTT.

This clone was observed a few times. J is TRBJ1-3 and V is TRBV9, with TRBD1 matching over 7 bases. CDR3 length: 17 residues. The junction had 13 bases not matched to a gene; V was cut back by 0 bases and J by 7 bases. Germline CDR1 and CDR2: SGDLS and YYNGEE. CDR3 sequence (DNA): TGTGCCAGCAGCGTAGGCGCATGGACAGGTTCGTGGAACACCATATATTTT. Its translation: CASSVGAWTGSWNTIYF.